This T cell receptor (beta chain) was captured by sequencing in a study of spatial heterogeneity in lung cancer. The time point is: sample taken at primary tumor resection. Unsorted whole RNA of tumor, nontumor lung or frozen PBMC was sequenced. The library protocol tagged each TCR cDNA with a unique molecular identifier. Each CDR3 protein gets one entry after TCRdb re-called the 5' RACE reads with MiXCR. The table has over 3,500 distinct CDR3 sequences, around 9.4% seen once. The length of the CDR3 is 13 residues. With 4 bases removed from V and 5 bases from J, the gap between germline ends came to 14 bases. Looked up from germline, CDR1 is GTSNPN and CDR2 is SVGIG (reference sequence). This clonotype is deemed medium-sized (0.01 to 0.1%).

This TCR was recovered from a female donor with early-stage non-small cell lung cancer. Here the sequenced sample was normal lung tissue next to the tumor, taken at surgery. The chain couples TRBV30 to TRBJ2-5, with unresolved D. CDR3 protein: CAWTLYIGETQYF. DNA of the CDR3: TGTGCCTGGACCCTTTACATCGGGGAGACCCAGTACTTC.